This entry lists 14 T cell receptor beta chains sequenced from one sample in a study of T cell responses to AZD1222 COVID-19 vaccine. Profiled with immunoSEQ multiplex PCR; TCRdb holds only in-frame clones, not every one. The profile shows 120,000 or so clones, 70% to 85% of them singletons. The input for sequencing was peripheral blood, taken 28 days after the second AZD1222 dose. These receptors all stem from an adult who received the AZD1222 COVID-19 vaccine.

The chain links TRBV23-1 to TRBJ1-5, with 7 bases matching TRBD1. TRBV23-1 is placed among ORFs of uncertain function. Germline trimming cut 4 bases from V and 5 bases from J; bases unmatched to any gene: 8. CDR3 size: 15 residues. The CDR3 DNA sequence: TGCGCCAGCAGTCGGGGACAGCCGAGATATCAGCCCCAGCATTTT. Amino acid sequence: CASSRGQPRYQPQHF.

The chain joins TRBV9 to TRBJ2-2, with D hard to call. The germline V gene has CDR1 SGDLS and CDR2 YYNGEE. This CDR3 contains 13 residues. V was pared by 0 bases and J by 3 bases, with 3 bases between. CDR3 sequence reads: CASSVEDTGELFF. The CDR3 coding sequence is TGTGCCAGCAGCGTAGAGGACACCGGGGAGCTGTTTTTT.

Regarding this clone: Compared with germline, one end of the junction differs, possibly owing to a read error. V usage is TRBV18 and J usage is TRBJ2-7; 8 bases match TRBD2. CDR3 length: 17 amino acids. Germline CDR1 is KGHSH and CDR2 is LQKENI. The CDR3 protein is CASSPLPVAGSTYEQYF. The DNA of the CDR3 is TGTGCCAGCTCCCCACTCCCGGTAGCGGGGAGCACCTACGAGCAGTACTTC.

The chain is built from TRBV4-3 and TRBJ1-4, with TRBD1 as a possible D gene (5 bases). The CDR3 extends over 14 amino acids. V was clipped by 4 bases and J by 7 bases, with 13 bases between them. Germline assignment: CDR1 LGHNA and CDR2 YSLEER. CDR3 protein: CASSRAEGLEKLFF. As DNA, the CDR3 is TGCGCCAGCAGCCGAGCGGAGGGGCTTGAAAAACTGTTTTTT.

J is TRBJ1-6 and V is TRBV28; TRBD1 matches 7 bases. This CDR3 comprises 18 residues. The germline CDR1 and CDR2 sequences are MDHEN and SYDVKM. V shed 1 base and J 0 bases; nucleotides not matched to a gene: 6. Written as DNA, the CDR3 is TGTGCCAGCAGTTTATCACAGGGGCTGGGCTCCTATAATTCACCCCTCCACTTT. Amino acids: CASSLSQGLGSYNSPLHF.

This clone has only one observation. This rearrangement joins TRBV13 to TRBJ1-2; 7 bases line up with TRBD1. Germline V gene lookup returns CDR1 PRHDT and CDR2 FYEKMQ (reference sequence). J gave up 3 bases and V 5 bases, and 15 bases lay outside the gene matches. The CDR3 length is 17 residues. CDR3 sequence reads: CASSHGTASPPYYGYTF. The CDR3 DNA reads TGTGCCAGCAGCCATGGGACAGCCTCTCCCCCGTACTATGGCTACACCTTC.

The chain links TRBV19 to TRBJ1-3; a possible D gene is TRBD1 (5 bases). Trimming took off 5 bases at V and 4 bases at J, with 12 bases between the two ends. This CDR3 spans 14 amino acids. Germline loops: CDR1 LNHDA, CDR2 SQIVND (reference sequence). CDR3 nucleotides: TGTGCCAGTAGTCCCGGGACCTTGGGAAACACCATATATTTT. As protein: CASSPGTLGNTIYF.

The rearrangement joins TRBV7-2 to TRBJ1-3, with D possibly matching TRBD1 (5 bases). V dropped 5 bases and J dropped 1 base, with 9 bases sitting between them. Germline CDR1 and CDR2: SGHTA and FQGNSA. The length of the CDR3 is 14 residues. Here the CDR3 DNA reads TGTGCCAGCAGCGCAGGGAATTCTGGAAACACCATATATTTT. Protein: CASSAGNSGNTIYF.

The gene calls are TRBV2 and TRBJ1-2; D not certain. The CDR3 loop spans 14 amino acids. Germline values: CDR1 SNHLY, CDR2 FYNNEI. V lost 3 bases and J lost 0, with 8 bases in between. CDR3 protein: CASSDGIANYGYTF. In DNA form, the CDR3 reads TGTGCCAGCAGTGATGGTATAGCTAACTATGGCTACACCTTC.

This chain joins TRBV7-6 and TRBJ2-2; 7 nucleotides agree with TRBD2. The CDR3 length is 18 residues. V shed 3 bases and J 5 bases; nucleotides not matched to a gene: 15. Germline V gene sequence: CDR1 SGHVS, CDR2 FNYEAQ. The CDR3 here is CASSLAFSGPGVTGELFF. The CDR3 DNA follows: TGTGCCAGCAGCTTGGCCTTTAGCGGGCCTGGTGTGACCGGGGAGCTGTTTTTT.

This chain joins TRBV2 and TRBJ1-3; D is unclear. V lost 8 bases to trimming and J lost 2 bases, with 7 bases between them. Looked up from germline, CDR1 is SNHLY and CDR2 is FYNNEI. The length of the CDR3 is 12 residues. CDR3 amino acids: CASSGAGNTIYF. CDR3 sequence (DNA): TGTGCCAGCTCCGGAGCTGGAAACACCATATATTTT.

V usage is TRBV21-1 and J usage is TRBJ1-1. TRBV21-1 is noted as a pseudogene. This CDR3 is built from 14 residues. CDR3 nucleotide sequence: TGTGCCAGCAGCAAAGCGCCAAGGAGGACTGAAGCTTTCTTT. Translation: CASSKAPRRTEAFF.

The chain employs TRBV7-9 and TRBJ2-1; no clear D gene. The CDR3 sequence is 16 residues long. Germline CDR1 and CDR2: SEHNR and FQNEAQ (reference sequence). V lost 5 bases to trimming and J lost 0 bases, with 14 bases between them. CDR3 sequence (DNA): TGTGCCAGCAGCAACCTTAGGGCGAGCTCCTACAATGAGCAGTTCTTC. As protein: CASSNLRASSYNEQFF.

This sequence joins TRBV7-3 and TRBJ1-1; D may be TRBD1 (6 bases). The V and J ends lost 4 bases and 4 bases respectively, with 13 bases between them. Germline lookup yields CDR1 SGHTA and CDR2 FQGTGA. This CDR3 is 14 amino acids long. CDR3 in amino acids: CASSSSPGVTEAFF. The CDR3 region has the DNA TGTGCCAGCAGCTCCTCCCCAGGGGTCACTGAAGCTTTCTTT.